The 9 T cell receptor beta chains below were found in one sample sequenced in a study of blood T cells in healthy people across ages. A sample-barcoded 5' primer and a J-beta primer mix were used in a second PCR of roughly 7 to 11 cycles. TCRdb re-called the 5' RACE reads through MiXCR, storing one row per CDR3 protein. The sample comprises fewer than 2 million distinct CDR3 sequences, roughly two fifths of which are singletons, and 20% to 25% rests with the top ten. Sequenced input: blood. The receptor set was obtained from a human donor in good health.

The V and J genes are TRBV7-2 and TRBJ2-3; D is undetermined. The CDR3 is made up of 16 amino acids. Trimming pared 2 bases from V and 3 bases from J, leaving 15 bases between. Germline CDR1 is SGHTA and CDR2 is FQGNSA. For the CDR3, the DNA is TGTGCCAGCAGCTTATCCAGGCCCAAGACAACAGATACGCAGTATTTT. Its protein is CASSLSRPKTTDTQYF.

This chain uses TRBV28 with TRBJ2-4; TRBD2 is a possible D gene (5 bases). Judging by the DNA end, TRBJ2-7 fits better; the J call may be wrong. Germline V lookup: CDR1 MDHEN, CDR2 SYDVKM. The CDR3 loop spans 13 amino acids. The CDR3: CASSSPRDYEQYF. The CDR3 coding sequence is TGTGCCAGCAGTTCTCCACGGGACTACGAGCAGTACTTC.

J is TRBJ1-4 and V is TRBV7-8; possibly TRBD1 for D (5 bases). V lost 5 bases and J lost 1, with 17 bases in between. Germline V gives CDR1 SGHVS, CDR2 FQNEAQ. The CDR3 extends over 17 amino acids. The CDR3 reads CASSTWDFEGTNEKLFF. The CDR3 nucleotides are TGTGCCAGCAGCACATGGGACTTCGAGGGAACTAATGAAAAACTGTTTTTT.

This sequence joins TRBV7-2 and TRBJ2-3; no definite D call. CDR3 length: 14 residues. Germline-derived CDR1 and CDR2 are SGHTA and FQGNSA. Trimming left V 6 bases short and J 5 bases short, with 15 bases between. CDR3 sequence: CASRLWLNIDTQYF. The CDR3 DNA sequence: TGTGCCAGCAGGCTCTGGTTAAACATAGATACGCAGTATTTT.

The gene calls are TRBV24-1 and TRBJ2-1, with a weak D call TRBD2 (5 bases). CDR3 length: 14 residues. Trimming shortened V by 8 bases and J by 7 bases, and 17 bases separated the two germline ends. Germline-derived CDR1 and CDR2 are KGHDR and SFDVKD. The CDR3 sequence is CATNSPPPGNEQFF. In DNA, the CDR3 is TGTGCCACCAATAGCCCCCCCCCGGGGAATGAGCAGTTCTTC.

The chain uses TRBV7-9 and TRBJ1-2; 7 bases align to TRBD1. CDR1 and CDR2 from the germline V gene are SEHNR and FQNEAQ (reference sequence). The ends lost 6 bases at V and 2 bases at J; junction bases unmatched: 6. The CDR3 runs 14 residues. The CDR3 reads CASSHRDSNYGYTF. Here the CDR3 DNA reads TGTGCCAGCAGTCACCGGGACAGCAACTATGGCTACACCTTC.

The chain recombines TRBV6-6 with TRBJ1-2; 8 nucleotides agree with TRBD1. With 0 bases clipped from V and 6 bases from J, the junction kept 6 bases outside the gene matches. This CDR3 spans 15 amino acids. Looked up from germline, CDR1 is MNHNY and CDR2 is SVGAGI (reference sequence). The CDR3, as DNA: TGTGCCAGCAGTTACTCCGGACAGGGCTTGGATGGCTACACCTTC. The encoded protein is CASSYSGQGLDGYTF.

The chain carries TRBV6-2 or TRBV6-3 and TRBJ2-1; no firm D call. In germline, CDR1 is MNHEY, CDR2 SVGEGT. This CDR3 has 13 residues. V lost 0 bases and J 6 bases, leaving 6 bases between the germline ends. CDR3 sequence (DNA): TGTGCCAGCAGTTACTCTGCCCTCAATGAGCAGTTCTTC. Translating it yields CASSYSALNEQFF.

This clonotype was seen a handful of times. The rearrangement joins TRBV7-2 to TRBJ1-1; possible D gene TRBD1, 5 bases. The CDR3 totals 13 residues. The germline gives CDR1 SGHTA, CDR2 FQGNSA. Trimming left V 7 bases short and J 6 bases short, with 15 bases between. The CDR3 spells CASMKSRDSEAFF. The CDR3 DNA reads TGTGCCAGCATGAAGAGCAGGGACTCTGAAGCTTTCTTT. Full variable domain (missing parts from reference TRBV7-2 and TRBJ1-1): GAGVSQSPSNKVTEKGKDVELRCDPISGHTALYWYRQSLGQGLEFLIYFQGNSAPDKSGLPSDRFSAERTGGSVSTLTIQRTQQEDSAVYLCASMKSRDSEAFFGQGTRLTVV.